A selection of T cell receptor beta chains follows, all from one sample in a study of blood T cell repertoires in COVID-19. Produced via immunoSEQ multiplex PCR; TCRdb's table is partial and in-frame only. The table has about 57,000 clones, around 80% seen once; the top ten hold about 20%. Input material: peripheral blood. The receptor source for this set is a woman in her sixties or seventies with acute or convalescent COVID-19. Both conserved end residues are part of each CDR3. Each record gives: V gene, J gene, clone size, D gene, CDR3 DNA, CDR3 protein. A D gene is named only where the DNA matches it firmly. Only part of the rows carry a size: once, few, many, or a class if the clone is expanded.

v_call: TRBV5-4
j_call: TRBJ2-3
clone_size: .
d_call: .
cdr3_nt: TGTGCCAGCAGCTACCGGGACTTCACAGATACGCAGTATTTT
cdr3_aa: CASSYRDFTDTQYF

v_call: TRBV5-5
j_call: TRBJ1-1
clone_size: .
d_call: TRBD1
cdr3_nt: TGTGCCAGCGACAGGGGAGGAACTGAAGCTTTCTTT
cdr3_aa: CASDRGGTEAFF

v_call: TRBV30
j_call: TRBJ1-6
clone_size: once
d_call: TRBD1
cdr3_nt: TGTGCCTGGAGTTTACGGGGACAGGGGAACTACTCACCCCTCCACTTT
cdr3_aa: CAWSLRGQGNYSPLHF

v_call: TRBV9
j_call: TRBJ1-2
clone_size: .
d_call: TRBD1
cdr3_nt: TGTGCCAGCAGCGTTACCGGGACAGACCTAATCTATGGCTACACCTTC
cdr3_aa: CASSVTGTDLIYGYTF

v_call: TRBV27
j_call: TRBJ2-5
clone_size: .
d_call: TRBD2
cdr3_nt: TGTGCCGCGATAGCGGGGGGGAAAGAGACCCAGTACTTC
cdr3_aa: CAAIAGGKETQYF

v_call: TRBV5-4
j_call: TRBJ2-7
clone_size: many
d_call: TRBD1
cdr3_nt: TGTGCCAGCAGCTTGAAACAGGGGTCCTACGAGCAGTACTTC
cdr3_aa: CASSLKQGSYEQYF

v_call: TRBV9
j_call: TRBJ2-6
clone_size: .
d_call: .
cdr3_nt: TGTGCCAGCAGCGTGATCGGGGGTGGGGCCAACGTCCTGACTTTC
cdr3_aa: CASSVIGGGANVLTF

v_call: TRBV29-1
j_call: TRBJ1-1
clone_size: .
d_call: .
cdr3_nt: TGCAGCGTGGGATGGGGACTCACTGAAGCTTTCTTT
cdr3_aa: CSVGWGLTEAFF

v_call: TRBV27
j_call: TRBJ2-5
clone_size: .
d_call: .
cdr3_nt: TGTGCCAGCAGTTTAGGGGCAAATCAAGAGACCCAGTACTTC
cdr3_aa: CASSLGANQETQYF

v_call: TRBV30
j_call: TRBJ1-4
clone_size: .
d_call: TRBD1
cdr3_nt: TGTGCCTGGGCGGTAGGAGGGGGCAGTGAAAAACTGTTTTTT
cdr3_aa: CAWAVGGGSEKLFF

v_call: TRBV5-1
j_call: TRBJ1-1
clone_size: .
d_call: .
cdr3_nt: TGCGCCAGCAGCGTCGACAGACTGAACACTGAAGCTTTCTTT
cdr3_aa: CASSVDRLNTEAFF

v_call: TRBV10-2
j_call: TRBJ2-1
clone_size: .
d_call: .
cdr3_nt: TGCGCCAGCAGTTACTCCCGAGTCTACAATGAGCAGTTCTTC
cdr3_aa: CASSYSRVYNEQFF

v_call: TRBV11-1
j_call: TRBJ2-2
clone_size: .
d_call: .
cdr3_nt: TGTGCCAGCAGCCCTTTAGTGGAGCCCGGGGAGCTGTTTTTT
cdr3_aa: CASSPLVEPGELFF

v_call: TRBV10-3
j_call: TRBJ2-1
clone_size: .
d_call: .
cdr3_nt: TGTGCCATCAGTGGGGAGACAGGGACTAATGAGCAGTTCTTC
cdr3_aa: CAISGETGTNEQFF

v_call: TRBV21-1
j_call: TRBJ1-2
clone_size: few
d_call: .
cdr3_nt: TGTGCCAGCAGCAAGAGGGACTGGGTAAGAGGCTACACCTTC
cdr3_aa: CASSKRDWVRGYTF

v_call: TRBV7-8
j_call: TRBJ1-5
clone_size: .
d_call: TRBD1
cdr3_nt: TGTGCCAGCGTAGACAGGGGACCGAATCAGCCCCAGCATTTT
cdr3_aa: CASVDRGPNQPQHF

v_call: TRBV30
j_call: TRBJ1-1
clone_size: .
d_call: TRBD1
cdr3_nt: TGTGCCTGGAGGGGACAGGGGTACACTGAAGCTTTCTTT
cdr3_aa: CAWRGQGYTEAFF

v_call: TRBV9
j_call: TRBJ1-4
clone_size: few
d_call: .
cdr3_nt: TGTGCCAGCAGCGCATCGGGAGACGAAAAACTGTTTTTT
cdr3_aa: CASSASGDEKLFF

v_call: TRBV27
j_call: TRBJ1-2
clone_size: .
d_call: .
cdr3_nt: TGTGCCAGCAGTCTGGTTGGAGGTTACTATGGCTACACCTTC
cdr3_aa: CASSLVGGYYGYTF

v_call: TRBV4-3
j_call: TRBJ1-6
clone_size: once
d_call: .
cdr3_nt: TGCGCCAGCAGCCAAGAACAGGCGGGGGACTCACCCCTCCACTTT
cdr3_aa: CASSQEQAGDSPLHF

v_call: TRBV11-2
j_call: TRBJ2-3
clone_size: .
d_call: TRBD2
cdr3_nt: TGTGCCAGCAGCCCTGGACTAGCGGGGGGCTATAGCACAGATACGCAGTATTTT
cdr3_aa: CASSPGLAGGYSTDTQYF

v_call: TRBV7-3
j_call: TRBJ2-3
clone_size: .
d_call: .
cdr3_nt: TGTGCCAGCAGCAGACAAGCGGCAGATACGCAGTATTTT
cdr3_aa: CASSRQAADTQYF

v_call: TRBV3-1/TRBV3-2
j_call: TRBJ1-2
clone_size: .
d_call: .
cdr3_nt: TGTGCCAGCAGCCAACATACAACTAACTATGGCTACACCTTC
cdr3_aa: CASSQHTTNYGYTF

v_call: TRBV7-3
j_call: TRBJ2-7
clone_size: .
d_call: .
cdr3_nt: TGTGCCAGCAGCCTAGACATCAGGGGCGAGCAGTACTTC
cdr3_aa: CASSLDIRGEQYF

v_call: TRBV27
j_call: TRBJ1-2
clone_size: .
d_call: .
cdr3_nt: TGTGCCAGCCGCATCCCTGGGGGAGGGAATGGCTACACCTTC
cdr3_aa: CASRIPGGGNGYTF

v_call: TRBV11-3
j_call: TRBJ2-2
clone_size: .
d_call: TRBD1
cdr3_nt: TGTGCCAGCAGAACGACAGGGACCACCGGGGAGCTGTTTTTT
cdr3_aa: CASRTTGTTGELFF

v_call: TRBV5-1
j_call: TRBJ1-2
clone_size: .
d_call: .
cdr3_nt: TGCGCCAGCAGCTTGGAAGGACCGGAGGGCTATGGCTACACCTTC
cdr3_aa: CASSLEGPEGYGYTF

v_call: TRBV5-1
j_call: TRBJ2-1
clone_size: .
d_call: TRBD2
cdr3_nt: TGCGCCAGCAGTAGGACTAGCGGGGGGAACAATGAGCAGTTCTTC
cdr3_aa: CASSRTSGGNNEQFF

v_call: TRBV2
j_call: TRBJ1-6
clone_size: .
d_call: TRBD1
cdr3_nt: TGTGCCAGCAGTTTGACAGGGGATAATTCACCCCTCCACTTT
cdr3_aa: CASSLTGDNSPLHF

v_call: TRBV19
j_call: TRBJ1-5
clone_size: few
d_call: TRBD1
cdr3_nt: TGTGCCAGTAGTCCACCCAGGGGGCGCGGGCCCCAGCATTTT
cdr3_aa: CASSPPRGRGPQHF

v_call: TRBV27
j_call: TRBJ2-3
clone_size: .
d_call: .
cdr3_nt: TGTGCCAGCAGCCCCCTGGCCAGTCCTGGCCATACGCAGTATTTT
cdr3_aa: CASSPLASPGHTQYF

v_call: TRBV19
j_call: TRBJ1-2
clone_size: .
d_call: .
cdr3_nt: TGTGCCAGTAGTATGTCTCACGGGGGCTACACCTTC
cdr3_aa: CASSMSHGGYTF

v_call: TRBV6-6
j_call: TRBJ2-7
clone_size: .
d_call: TRBD2
cdr3_nt: TGTGCCAGCAGTTACTCGCGGGGGGGATTTTACGAGCAGTACTTC
cdr3_aa: CASSYSRGGFYEQYF

v_call: TRBV5-4
j_call: TRBJ2-3
clone_size: .
d_call: .
cdr3_nt: TGTGCCAGCAGCTTGGTCGGCGGGGGCGGGGCCACAGATACGCAGTATTTT
cdr3_aa: CASSLVGGGGATDTQYF

v_call: TRBV5-1
j_call: TRBJ2-7
clone_size: .
d_call: .
cdr3_nt: TGCGCCAGCAGCCCGACCCGAGAGGGCTACGAGCAGTACTTC
cdr3_aa: CASSPTREGYEQYF

v_call: TRBV29-1
j_call: TRBJ1-2
clone_size: .
d_call: .
cdr3_nt: TGCAGCGTTGAAGATCTTCAGCGGACAGAAATTAACTATGGCTACACCTTC
cdr3_aa: CSVEDLQRTEINYGYTF

v_call: TRBV24-1
j_call: TRBJ2-1
clone_size: few
d_call: TRBD1
cdr3_nt: TGTGCCACCAGTGCGGGACAGTACAATGAGCAGTTCTTC
cdr3_aa: CATSAGQYNEQFF

v_call: TRBV5-6
j_call: TRBJ2-3
clone_size: .
d_call: TRBD2
cdr3_nt: TGTGCCAGCACCGTAGCGGGGGGGCGATACACAGATACGCAGTATTTT
cdr3_aa: CASTVAGGRYTDTQYF

v_call: TRBV5-1
j_call: TRBJ1-6
clone_size: .
d_call: .
cdr3_nt: TGCGCCAGCAGCTTACAGATCTTCTCCTATAATTCACCCCTCCACTTT
cdr3_aa: CASSLQIFSYNSPLHF

v_call: TRBV7-9
j_call: TRBJ2-5
clone_size: once
d_call: TRBD1
cdr3_nt: TGTGCCAGCAGCCGAAACAGGGGCCAAGAGACCCAGTACTTC
cdr3_aa: CASSRNRGQETQYF

v_call: TRBV3-1/TRBV3-2
j_call: TRBJ2-3
clone_size: .
d_call: .
cdr3_nt: TGTGCCAGCAGCCAAGCCTCGCTGGGCGGGGCCAGCCAGTATTTT
cdr3_aa: CASSQASLGGASQYF

v_call: TRBV9
j_call: TRBJ2-3
clone_size: few
d_call: TRBD2
cdr3_nt: TGTGCCAGCAGCGTAGGGACTAGCGGGGCATTCACAGATACGCAGTATTTT
cdr3_aa: CASSVGTSGAFTDTQYF

v_call: TRBV29-1
j_call: TRBJ1-3
clone_size: .
d_call: .
cdr3_nt: TGCAGCCCCGGCGGCAGCTCTGGAAACACCATATATTTT
cdr3_aa: CSPGGSSGNTIYF

v_call: TRBV19
j_call: TRBJ1-4
clone_size: once
d_call: .
cdr3_nt: TGTGCCAGTAGTGCAGACCAAATGGAGATTACTAATGAAAAACTGTTTTTT
cdr3_aa: CASSADQMEITNEKLFF

v_call: TRBV15
j_call: TRBJ2-7
clone_size: many
d_call: TRBD1
cdr3_nt: TGTGCCACCAGCAGAGATTTGATACCAGGGGGCGCATACGAGCAGTACTTC
cdr3_aa: CATSRDLIPGGAYEQYF

v_call: TRBV21-1
j_call: TRBJ1-6
clone_size: .
d_call: .
cdr3_nt: TGTGCCAGCAGCAAACCCAGGGGGTGCTCCTATAATTCACCCCTCCACTTT
cdr3_aa: CASSKPRGCSYNSPLHF

v_call: TRBV27
j_call: TRBJ2-6
clone_size: few
d_call: TRBD2
cdr3_nt: TGTGCCAGCAGTCGACGAACGGGAGGGGGCTCTGGGGCCAACGTCCTGACTTTC
cdr3_aa: CASSRRTGGGSGANVLTF

v_call: TRBV9
j_call: TRBJ2-2
clone_size: .
d_call: TRBD2
cdr3_nt: TGTGCCAGCAGCGGCCCCGGGACTAGCGGGGGGGCCGGGGAGCTGTTTTTT
cdr3_aa: CASSGPGTSGGAGELFF

v_call: TRBV7-8
j_call: TRBJ2-2
clone_size: .
d_call: .
cdr3_nt: TGTGCCAGCAGCTTAACGGGAAACACCGGGGAGCTGTTTTTT
cdr3_aa: CASSLTGNTGELFF